One sample yielded the 17 T cell receptor beta chains listed below, sequenced in a study of T cell responses to AZD1222 COVID-19 vaccine. Assay used: immunoSEQ multiplex PCR; TCRdb lists only in-frame clones, some missing. Of 150,000 or so clones in the sample, approximately 90% were seen once. The specimen was peripheral blood, collected 28 days after the second AZD1222 dose. These TCRs come from an adult who received the AZD1222 COVID-19 vaccine.

The rearrangement uses TRBV10-3 and TRBJ1-1; maybe TRBD1 (5 bases). V was clipped by 2 bases and J by 0 bases, with 7 bases between them. Per the germline V gene, CDR1 is ENHRY and CDR2 is SYGVKD. This CDR3 comprises 14 residues. CDR3 residues: CAISEQGMNTEAFF. The CDR3 nucleotides are TGTGCCATCAGTGAGCAGGGTATGAACACTGAAGCTTTCTTT.

This clone was seen only a few times. The rearrangement joins TRBV27 to TRBJ2-7, with a tentative D call TRBD2 (6 bases). Per the germline V gene, CDR1 is MNHEY and CDR2 is SMNVEV (reference sequence). CDR3 length equals 14 residues. V lost 6 bases, J lost 0 bases, and 12 bases lay in between. The CDR3 DNA is TGTGCCAGCAGAACACGCGGGACCTCCTACGAGCAGTACTTC. It yields the protein CASRTRGTSYEQYF.

This chain uses TRBV7-3 with TRBJ2-1; the D gene is possibly TRBD1 (5 bases). V was trimmed by 2 bases and J by 8 bases, leaving 13 bases between them. The CDR3 is 14 residues long. Germline V gene sequence: CDR1 SGHTA, CDR2 FQGTGA. CDR3 sequence (DNA): TGTGCCAGCAGCTTATCAGGGATGCTGGATGAGCAGTTCTTC. As protein: CASSLSGMLDEQFF. Supplemented by reference TRBV7-3 and TRBJ2-1, the full variable domain reads GAGVSQTPSNKVTEKGKYVELRCDPISGHTALYWYRQSLGQGPEFLIYFQGTGAADDSGLPNDRFFAVRPEGSVSTLKIQRTERGDSAVYLCASSLSGMLDEQFFGPGTRLTVL.

The rearrangement joins TRBV5-1 to TRBJ1-2; D unresolved. Trimming took off 0 bases at V and 8 bases at J, with 17 bases between the two ends. Germline-derived CDR1 and CDR2 are SGHRS and YFSETQ. This CDR3 is built from 15 residues. The CDR3 coding sequence is TGCGCCAGCAGCTTGGCCGTGGGCCGCGGAAGGGGCTACACCTTC. Translated: CASSLAVGRGRGYTF. Full variable domain (rest looked up from reference TRBV5-1 and TRBJ1-2): KAGVTQTPRYLIKTRGQQVTLSCSPISGHRSVSWYQQTPGQGLQFLFEYFSETQRNKGNFPGRFSGRQFSNSRSEMNVSTLELGDSALYLCASSLAVGRGRGYTFGSGTRLTVV.

The rearrangement joins TRBV11-2 to TRBJ2-5; 7 nucleotides match TRBD2. V was pared by 3 bases and J by 3 bases, with 4 bases of the junction left unmatched. The CDR3 spans 14 residues. The V gene's germline CDR1 is SGHAT and CDR2 FQNNGV. The CDR3 spells CASSFVGGKETQYF. The CDR3 DNA reads TGTGCCAGCAGCTTTGTGGGAGGGAAAGAGACCCAGTACTTC.

This chain links TRBV19 with TRBJ2-7; 7 bases map to TRBD2. The CDR3 totals 11 residues. The V gene's germline CDR1 is LNHDA and CDR2 SQIVND (reference sequence). Trimming removed 8 bases from V and 7 bases from J; junction bases left unmatched: 5. CDR3 region: CASSYGGEQYF. DNA of the CDR3: TGTGCCAGTTCCTACGGGGGGGAGCAGTACTTC.

The chain employs TRBV28 and TRBJ1-6; D gene unclear. The germline V gene has CDR1 MDHEN and CDR2 SYDVKM. The length of the CDR3 is 15 residues. Trimming cost V 4 bases and J 7 bases, with 14 bases left between them. CDR3 bases: TGTGCCAGCAGTTCACCCGGGTTAGAAAATTCACCCCTCCACTTT. Protein sequence: CASSSPGLENSPLHF.

This chain links TRBV27 with TRBJ2-1; 12 bases agree with TRBD2. Unmatched junction bases numbered 3, after V lost 4 bases and J lost 5 bases. The CDR3 covers 15 residues. Per the germline V gene, CDR1 is MNHEY and CDR2 is SMNVEV (reference sequence). CDR3 sequence: CASSSGLAGDNEQFF. CDR3 DNA: TGTGCCAGCAGTTCGGGACTAGCGGGCGACAATGAGCAGTTCTTC.

This clone was picked up a small number of times. The J gene is TRBJ1-2, the V gene TRBV21-1; TRBD1 reflects the table's D call only, with no check against the DNA. TRBV21-1 is recorded as a pseudogene. There are 15 residues in the CDR3. CDR3 nucleotides: TGTGCCAGCAGCAAAGGAGGCAGGGGGCCGGGAGGCTACACCTTC. This codes for CASSKGGRGPGGYTF.

The genes are TRBV27 and TRBJ2-7, with D possibly being TRBD1 (6 bases). CDR3 length: 14 residues. The germline V gene has CDR1 MNHEY and CDR2 SMNVEV (reference sequence). Between the trimmed V and J ends, which lost 5 bases and 2 bases, there was a span of 13 bases. CDR3 coding DNA: TGTGCCAGCAGTGCTTCGACAGGACCCTACGAGCAGTACTTC. Translated, it gives CASSASTGPYEQYF.

This clone was seen only once. The chain joins TRBV28 to TRBJ2-1; 7 positions match TRBD1. This CDR3 is 11 amino acids long. Germline V gives CDR1 MDHEN, CDR2 SYDVKM. J lost 13 bases, V lost 8 bases, and 8 bases had no gene match. In nucleotides, the CDR3 is TGTGCCAGCGCAACAGGGGAAAAACAGTTCTTC. It translates to CASATGEKQFF. The full variable domain, its missing parts supplied by reference TRBV28 and TRBJ2-1, is DVKVTQSSRYLVKRTGEKVFLECVQDMDHENMFWYRQDPGLGLRLIYFSYDVKMKEKGDIPEGYSVSREKKERFSLILESASTNQTSMYLCASATGEKQFFGPGTRLTVL.

This sequence joins TRBV5-1 and TRBJ1-1; maybe TRBD1 (6 bases). From germline, CDR1 is SGHRS and CDR2 YFSETQ. The CDR3 covers 14 residues. V was shortened by 7 bases and J by 3 bases, with 16 bases between the two germline ends. CDR3 in amino acids: CASGLGGADTEAFF. CDR3 nucleotides: TGCGCCAGCGGACTCGGGGGCGCGGACACTGAAGCTTTCTTT.

The J gene is TRBJ1-5, the V gene TRBV15, with 8 bases aligning to TRBD1. Germline trimming cut 1 base from V and 6 bases from J; bases unmatched to any gene: 8. The CDR3 consists of 16 residues. CDR1 LNHNV and CDR2 YYDKDF come from the germline V gene (reference sequence). CDR3 amino acids: CATSRVVTGVGQPQHF. The DNA for the CDR3 is TGTGCCACCAGCAGAGTCGTGACAGGGGTGGGTCAGCCCCAGCATTTT.

The chain is built from TRBV5-1 and TRBJ2-6, with 7 bases that match TRBD1. Germline V gene sequence: CDR1 SGHRS, CDR2 YFSETQ. CDR3 length: 21 residues. With 4 bases clipped from V and 0 bases from J, the junction kept 19 bases outside the gene matches. The CDR3: CASSRKIQTGTESSGANVLTF. CDR3 sequence (DNA): TGCGCCAGCAGCCGTAAAATTCAAACCGGGACAGAGAGCTCTGGGGCCAACGTCCTGACTTTC.

The CDR3 coding sequence is TGTGCCAGCGGAGCTACAGGGGCCGGAAACACCATATATTTT. This encodes CASGATGAGNTIYF. V gene TRBV7-9 combines with J gene TRBJ1-3; 7 bases align to TRBD1. The CDR3 runs to 14 residues. Germline V lookup: CDR1 SEHNR, CDR2 FQNEAQ (reference sequence). The junction had 8 bases not matched to a gene; V was cut back by 8 bases and J by 4 bases.

The chain employs TRBV27 and TRBJ1-2; D is undetermined. Trimming stripped 5 bases from V and 4 bases from J, with 11 bases between. Germline CDR1 MNHEY, CDR2 SMNVEV (reference sequence). The CDR3 runs 13 residues. The DNA of the CDR3 is TGTGCCAGCAGTGTCTATCCTCGCTATGGCTACACCTTC. Translating it yields CASSVYPRYGYTF.

This clone was found a few times. The V call is TRBV7-2, the J call TRBJ2-7; D perhaps matches TRBD2 (6 bases). The CDR3 sequence is 14 residues long. The V end lost 5 bases, the J end lost 3 bases, and 14 bases lay between the germline ends. Germline V gene lookup returns CDR1 SGHTA and CDR2 FQGNSA. The CDR3 loop reads CASSSRAGLYEQYF. The CDR3 DNA follows: TGTGCCAGCAGCAGCCGCGCGGGGCTCTACGAGCAGTACTTC.